Below, one T cell receptor (beta chain) is given with its context. Sequencing was performed with immunoSEQ multiplex PCR; in TCRdb, only in-frame clones are kept and a portion is missing. The sample has 210,000 or so clones; nearly 85% are singletons. The source of the sample is a study of blood T cell repertoires in COVID-19. The germline gives CDR1 SEHNR, CDR2 FQNEAQ (reference sequence). The CDR3 contains 15 residues. V lost 1 base, J lost 1 base, and 11 bases lay in between. The receptor comes from a woman between 25 and 40 years old with COVID-19, enrolled during active disease. The sample taken for sequencing was peripheral blood. This chain joins TRBV7-9 and TRBJ2-7, with D perhaps TRBD2 (6 bases). DNA for the CDR3: TGTGCCAGCAGCTTAGTGGGGACTGCATCCTACGAGCAGTACTTC. Protein sequence: CASSLVGTASYEQYF. The whole variable domain, filled in from reference TRBV7-9 and TRBJ2-7, reads DTGVSQNPRHKITKRGQNVTFRCDPISEHNRLYWYRQTLGQGPEFLTYFQNEAQLEKSRLLSDRFSAERPKGSFSTLEIQRTEQGDSAMYLCASSLVGTASYEQYFGPGTRLTVT.